Following are 8 T cell receptor beta chains from one sample sequenced in a study of T-cell memory formation after mild COVID-19. TCRdb analysed the 5' RACE reads with MiXCR anew, one entry per CDR3 protein. The table lists under 200,000 distinct CDR3 sequences, approximately 10% of them singletons. The sample comprised PBMCs or a T cell subset sorted from them (not recorded which). The receptor source for this set is a man aged 18 to 29 who had mild COVID-19 (a few samples of this study predate the infection). Cell type and time point are not known.

This chain uses TRBV21-1 with TRBJ2-6. TRBV21-1 is recorded as a pseudogene. This CDR3 has 17 residues. Here the CDR3 DNA reads TGTGCCAGCAGCAAACTGAGCAGGAAATTCGGGGCCAACGTCCTGACTTTC. Translating it yields CASSKLSRKFGANVLTF.

The chain combines TRBV19 with TRBJ2-7, with D perhaps TRBD1 (5 bases). In germline, CDR1 is LNHDA, CDR2 SQIVND (reference sequence). The CDR3 is made up of 13 amino acids. Trimming removed 3 bases from V and 5 bases from J, with 11 bases in between. The CDR3 nucleotides are TGTGCCAGTAGTATTCAGGGTCTCGACGAGCAGTACTTC. As protein: CASSIQGLDEQYF.

This clonotype was counted many times. The rearrangement uses TRBV7-2 and TRBJ2-1, with 9 nucleotides matching TRBD2. V dropped 2 bases and J dropped 8; count of bases not matched to a gene: 7. The CDR3 runs to 15 residues. CDR1 and CDR2 (germline): SGHTA, FQGNSA. CDR3 sequence: CASSLRRGGLDEQFF. DNA of the CDR3: TGTGCCAGCAGCTTACGGCGGGGGGGCCTCGATGAGCAGTTCTTC.

The genes are TRBV29-1 and TRBJ1-1; D perhaps matches TRBD1 (6 bases). V was clipped by 5 bases and J by 0 bases, with 13 bases between them. Per the germline V gene, CDR1 is SQVTM and CDR2 is ANQGSEA. The CDR3 length is 14 residues. The CDR3 loop is CSVMTGPMNTEAFF. The CDR3 DNA is TGCAGCGTTATGACAGGACCCATGAACACTGAAGCTTTCTTT.

The sample holds a few counts of this clonotype. The genes are TRBV10-3 and TRBJ2-5; D is unclear. Germline V gene sequence: CDR1 ENHRY, CDR2 SYGVKD. The germline V and J ends were trimmed by 0 bases and 9 bases, with 8 bases remaining between them. The CDR3 contains 12 residues. The CDR3 sequence is CAISESEFAQYF. CDR3 DNA sequence: TGTGCCATCAGTGAGTCGGAGTTCGCCCAGTACTTC.

The rearrangement links TRBV7-9 to TRBJ2-5; 8 bases are shared with TRBD2. The CDR3 is 13 residues long. CDR1 and CDR2 (germline): SEHNR, FQNEAQ (reference sequence). After removal of 5 bases from V and 5 bases from J, the junction contained 4 bases not matched to a gene. The CDR3 sequence is CASSRAGVETQYF. CDR3 sequence (DNA): TGTGCCAGCAGCCGAGCGGGGGTGGAGACCCAGTACTTC.

The sample holds a few counts of this clonotype. The rearrangement joins TRBV6-6 to TRBJ2-7; D gene unclear. Germline CDR1 and CDR2: MNHNY and SVGAGI (reference sequence). The CDR3 runs to 12 residues. Trimming took off 6 bases at V and 5 bases at J, with 11 bases between the two ends. The CDR3, as DNA: TGTGCCAGCAGCGCTATAGGAGACGAGCAGTACTTC. This sequence encodes CASSAIGDEQYF.

The chain is built from TRBV30 and TRBJ2-5, with a weak D call TRBD2 (7 bases). The CDR3 extends over 13 amino acids. Germline CDR1 is GTSNPN and CDR2 is SVGIG (reference sequence). Trimming shortened V by 8 bases and J by 2 bases, and 15 bases separated the two germline ends. CDR3 DNA: TGTGCCCTCAACGGGGGGCTACAAGAGACCCAGTACTTC. As protein: CALNGGLQETQYF.